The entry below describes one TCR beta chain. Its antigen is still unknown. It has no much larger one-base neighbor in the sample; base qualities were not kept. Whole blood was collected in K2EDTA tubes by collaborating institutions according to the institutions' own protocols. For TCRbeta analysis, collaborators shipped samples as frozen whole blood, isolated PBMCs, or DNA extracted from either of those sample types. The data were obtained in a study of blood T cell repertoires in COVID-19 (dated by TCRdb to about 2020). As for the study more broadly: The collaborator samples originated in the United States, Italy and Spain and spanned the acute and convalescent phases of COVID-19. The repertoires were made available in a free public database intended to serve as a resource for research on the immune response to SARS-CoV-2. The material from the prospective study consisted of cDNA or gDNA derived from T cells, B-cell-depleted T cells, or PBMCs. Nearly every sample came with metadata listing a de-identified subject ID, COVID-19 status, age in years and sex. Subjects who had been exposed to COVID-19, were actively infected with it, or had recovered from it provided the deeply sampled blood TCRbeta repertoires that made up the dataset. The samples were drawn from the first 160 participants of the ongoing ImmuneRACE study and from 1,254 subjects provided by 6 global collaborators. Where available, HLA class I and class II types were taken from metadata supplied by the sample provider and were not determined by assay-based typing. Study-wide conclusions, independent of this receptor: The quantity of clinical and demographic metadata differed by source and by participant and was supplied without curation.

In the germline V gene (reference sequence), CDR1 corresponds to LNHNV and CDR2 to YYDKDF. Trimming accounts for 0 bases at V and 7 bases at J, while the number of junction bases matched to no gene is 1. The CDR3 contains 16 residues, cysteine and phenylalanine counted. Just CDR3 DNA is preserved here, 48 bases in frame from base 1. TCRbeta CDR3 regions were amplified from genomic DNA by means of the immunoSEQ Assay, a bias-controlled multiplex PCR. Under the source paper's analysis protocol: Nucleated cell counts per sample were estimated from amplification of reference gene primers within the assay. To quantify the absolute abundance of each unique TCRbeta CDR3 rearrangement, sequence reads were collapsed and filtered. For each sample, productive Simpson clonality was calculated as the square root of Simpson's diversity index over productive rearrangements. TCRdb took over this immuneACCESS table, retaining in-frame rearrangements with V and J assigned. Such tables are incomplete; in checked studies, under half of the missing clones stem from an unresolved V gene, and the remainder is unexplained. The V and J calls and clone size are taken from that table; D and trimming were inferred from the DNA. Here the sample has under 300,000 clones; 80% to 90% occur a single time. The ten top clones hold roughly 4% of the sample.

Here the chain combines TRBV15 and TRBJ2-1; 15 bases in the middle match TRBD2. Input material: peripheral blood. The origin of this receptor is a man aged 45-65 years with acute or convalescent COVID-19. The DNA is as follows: TGTGCCACCAGCAGAGAAGGGACTAGCGGGAGGAATGAGCAGTTCTTC. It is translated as CATSREGTSGRNEQFF.